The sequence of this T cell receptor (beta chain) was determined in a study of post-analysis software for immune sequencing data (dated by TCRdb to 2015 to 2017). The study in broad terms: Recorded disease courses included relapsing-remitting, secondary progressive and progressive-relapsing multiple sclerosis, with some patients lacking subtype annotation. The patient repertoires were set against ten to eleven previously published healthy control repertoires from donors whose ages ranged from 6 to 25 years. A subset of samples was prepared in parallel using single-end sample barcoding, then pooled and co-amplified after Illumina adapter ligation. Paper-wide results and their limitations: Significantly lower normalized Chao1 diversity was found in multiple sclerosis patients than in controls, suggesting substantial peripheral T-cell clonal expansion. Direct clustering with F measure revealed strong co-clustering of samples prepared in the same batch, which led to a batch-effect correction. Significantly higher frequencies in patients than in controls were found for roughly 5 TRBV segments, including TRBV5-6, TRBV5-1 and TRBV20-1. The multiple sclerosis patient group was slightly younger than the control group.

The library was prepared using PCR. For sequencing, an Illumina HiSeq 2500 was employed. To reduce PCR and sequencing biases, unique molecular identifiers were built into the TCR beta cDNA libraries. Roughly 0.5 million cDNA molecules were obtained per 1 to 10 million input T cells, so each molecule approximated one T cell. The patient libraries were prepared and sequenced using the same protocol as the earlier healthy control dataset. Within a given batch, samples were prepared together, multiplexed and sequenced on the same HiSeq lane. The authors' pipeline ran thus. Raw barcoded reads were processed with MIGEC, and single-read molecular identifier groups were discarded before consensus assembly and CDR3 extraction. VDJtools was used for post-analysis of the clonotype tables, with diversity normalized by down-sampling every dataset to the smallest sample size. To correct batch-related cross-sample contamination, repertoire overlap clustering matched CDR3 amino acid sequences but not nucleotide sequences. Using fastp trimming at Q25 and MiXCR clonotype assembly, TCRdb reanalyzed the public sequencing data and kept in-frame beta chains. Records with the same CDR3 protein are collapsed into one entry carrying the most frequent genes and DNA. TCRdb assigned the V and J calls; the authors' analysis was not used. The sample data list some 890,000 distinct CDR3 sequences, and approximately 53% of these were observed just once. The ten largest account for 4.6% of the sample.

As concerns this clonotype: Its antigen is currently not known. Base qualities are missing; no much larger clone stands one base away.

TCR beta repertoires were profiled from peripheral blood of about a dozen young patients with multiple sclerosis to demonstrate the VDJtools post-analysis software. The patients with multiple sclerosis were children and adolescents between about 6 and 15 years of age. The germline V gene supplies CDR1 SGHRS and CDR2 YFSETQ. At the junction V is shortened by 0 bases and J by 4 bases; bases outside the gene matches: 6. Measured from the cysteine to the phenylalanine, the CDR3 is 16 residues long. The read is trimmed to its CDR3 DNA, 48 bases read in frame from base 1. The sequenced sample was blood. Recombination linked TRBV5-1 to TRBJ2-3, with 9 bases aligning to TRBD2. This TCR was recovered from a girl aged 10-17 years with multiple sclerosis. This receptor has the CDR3 CASSLVASGIADTQYF. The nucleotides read TGCGCCAGCAGCTTGGTCGCTAGCGGGATAGCAGATACGCAGTATTTT.